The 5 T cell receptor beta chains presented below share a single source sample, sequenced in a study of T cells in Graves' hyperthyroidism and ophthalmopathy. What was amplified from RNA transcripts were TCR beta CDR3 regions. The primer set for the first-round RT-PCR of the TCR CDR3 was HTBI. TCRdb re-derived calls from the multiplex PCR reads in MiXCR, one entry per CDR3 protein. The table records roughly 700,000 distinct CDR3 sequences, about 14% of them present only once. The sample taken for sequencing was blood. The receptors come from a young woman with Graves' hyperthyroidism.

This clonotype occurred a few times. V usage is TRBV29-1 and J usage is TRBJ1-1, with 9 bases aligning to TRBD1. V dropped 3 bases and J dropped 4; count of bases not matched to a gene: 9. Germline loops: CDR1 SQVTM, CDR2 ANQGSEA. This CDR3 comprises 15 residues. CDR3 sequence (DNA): TGCAGCGTTGACGGGACAGGGACGACCTCCACTGAAGCTTTCTTT. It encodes CSVDGTGTTSTEAFF.

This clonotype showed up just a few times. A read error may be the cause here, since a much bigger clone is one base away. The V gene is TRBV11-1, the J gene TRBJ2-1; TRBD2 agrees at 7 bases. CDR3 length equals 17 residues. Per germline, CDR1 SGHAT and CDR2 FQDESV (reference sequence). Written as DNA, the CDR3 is TGTGCCAGCAGCTTAGGATCTCGCGGGAGCCCCCACAATAAGCAGTTCTTC. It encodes CASSLGSRGSPHNKQFF.

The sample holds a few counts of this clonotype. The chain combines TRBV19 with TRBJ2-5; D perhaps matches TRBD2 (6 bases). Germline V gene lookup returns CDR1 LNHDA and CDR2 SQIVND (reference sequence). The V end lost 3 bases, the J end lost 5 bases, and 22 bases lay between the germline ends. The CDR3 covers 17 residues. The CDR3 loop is CASSIDSTGDGRETQYF. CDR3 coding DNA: TGTGCCAGTAGTATCGACTCGACGGGGGACGGTCGGGAGACCCAGTACTTC. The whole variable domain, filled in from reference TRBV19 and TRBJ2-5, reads DGGITQSPKYLFRKEGQNVTLSCEQNLNHDAMYWYRQDPGQGLRLIYYSQIVNDFQKGDIAEGYSVSREKKESFPLTVTSAQKNPTAFYLCASSIDSTGDGRETQYFGPGTRLLVL.

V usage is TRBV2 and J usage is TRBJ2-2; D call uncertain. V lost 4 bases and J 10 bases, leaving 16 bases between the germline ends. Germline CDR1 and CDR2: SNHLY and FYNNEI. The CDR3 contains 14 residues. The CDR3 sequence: CASSARVFPVELFF. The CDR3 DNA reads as TGTGCCAGCAGTGCTCGGGTCTTCCCCGTGGAGCTGTTTTTT.

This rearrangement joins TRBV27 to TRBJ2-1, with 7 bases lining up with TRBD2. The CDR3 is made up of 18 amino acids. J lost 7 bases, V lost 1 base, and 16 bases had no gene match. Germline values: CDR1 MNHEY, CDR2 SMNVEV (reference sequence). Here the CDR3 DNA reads TGTGCCAGCAGTTTATATTTCCTAGCGGACCTAGCTCGGAATGAGCAGTTCTTC. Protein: CASSLYFLADLARNEQFF.